The 5 T cell receptor beta chains listed next were all sequenced from one sample in a study of blood T cell repertoires in COVID-19. Libraries were prepared by immunoSEQ multiplex PCR; TCRdb keeps only in-frame clonotypes and omits some of them. The data contain 15,000 to 20,000 clones, over 75% of them singletons. The sequenced material came from peripheral blood. The receptors here all came from a woman in her 70s with active COVID-19.

The V gene is TRBV6-5, the J gene TRBJ2-5; D might be TRBD2 (6 bases). This CDR3 comprises 16 residues. CDR1 and CDR2 from the germline V gene are MNHEY and SVGAGI. V gave up 2 bases and J gave up 5 bases, with 18 bases separating them. This CDR3 is CASSYRSGGQGETQYF. The CDR3 DNA sequence: TGTGCCAGCAGTTACAGGAGCGGAGGGCAAGGGGAGACCCAGTACTTC.

The genes are TRBV19 and TRBJ2-6; no clear D gene. The CDR3 runs 15 residues. The V and J ends lost 3 bases and 0 bases respectively, with 6 bases between them. The germline V gene has CDR1 LNHDA and CDR2 SQIVND (reference sequence). The CDR3 region is CASSIPNSGANVLTF. For the CDR3, the DNA is TGTGCCAGTAGTATTCCCAACTCTGGGGCCAACGTCCTGACTTTC.

The J gene is TRBJ2-1, the V gene TRBV24-1; 7 bases are a match to TRBD2. Looked up from germline, CDR1 is KGHDR and CDR2 is SFDVKD. Losses at the gene ends were 5 bases for V and 0 bases for J; bases not matched to a gene: 3. CDR3 size: 15 residues. The CDR3 DNA is TGTGCCACCAGTGCGGGAGGACCCTCCTACAATGAGCAGTTCTTC. It is translated as CATSAGGPSYNEQFF.

The chain employs TRBV27 and TRBJ2-7, with a tentative D call TRBD1 (8 bases). Per germline, CDR1 MNHEY and CDR2 SMNVEV (reference sequence). Trimming removed 9 bases at V and 3 bases at J, with 21 bases between. This CDR3 has 15 residues. The CDR3 reads CASRQGQGGFYEQYF. The CDR3 DNA is TGTGCCAGTCGACAGGGGCAGGGAGGGTTCTACGAGCAGTACTTC.

V gene TRBV7-6 combines with J gene TRBJ1-4, with D possibly being TRBD1 (6 bases). Germline lookup yields CDR1 SGHVS and CDR2 FNYEAQ. The V end lost 10 bases, the J end lost 2 bases, and 17 bases lay between the germline ends. The CDR3 is 15 amino acids. Here the CDR3 DNA reads TGTGCCACCCGCTCACATACAGGGACTAATGAAAAACTGTTTTTT. Translated: CATRSHTGTNEKLFF.